Listed below are T cell receptor beta chains from one sample, sequenced in a study of shared clonotypes between healthy human individuals. Profiled with immunoSEQ multiplex PCR; TCRdb holds only in-frame clones, not every one. The table has hundreds of thousands of clones, roughly 98% seen once. Sequencing input: naive CD8+ T cells sorted from blood. These receptors were collected from a man aged 30-40 years in good health. CDR3s include the opening cysteine and the closing phenylalanine or tryptophan. The D gene is left open where the match is weak. Expanded clones get a size class; other rows say once, few or many, or leave the size out.

clone_size	d_call	v_call	j_call	cdr3_aa	cdr3_nt
NA	NA	TRBV7-9	TRBJ2-3	CASSLSETKKTTDTQYF	TGTGCCAGCAGCTTATCAGAAACTAAGAAGACTACAGATACGCAGTATTTT
NA	TRBD2	TRBV7-6	TRBJ2-1	CASSLALADNEQFF	TGTGCCAGCAGCTTAGCGCTAGCGGACAATGAGCAGTTCTTC
NA	TRBD1	TRBV9	TRBJ2-7	CASSGPDRGSLYEQYF	TGTGCCAGCAGCGGACCGGACAGGGGCTCACTCTACGAGCAGTACTTC
NA	TRBD2	TRBV7-9	TRBJ2-5	CASSGGLAGEQTQYF	TGTGCCAGCAGCGGGGGACTAGCGGGAGAACAGACCCAGTACTTC
NA	TRBD2	TRBV9	TRBJ2-7	CASSVGTSGSYEQYF	TGTGCCAGCAGCGTAGGGACTAGCGGGAGTTACGAGCAGTACTTC
NA	NA	TRBV11-2	TRBJ2-3	CASTQGPETYSTDTQYF	TGTGCCAGCACCCAAGGCCCCGAGACCTATAGCACAGATACGCAGTATTTT
NA	NA	TRBV7-9	TRBJ2-7	CASSPREPTYEQYF	TGTGCCAGCAGCCCCCGGGAACCGACCTACGAGCAGTACTTC
NA	TRBD2	TRBV4-3	TRBJ2-2	CASSPLPVPSGANTGELFF	TGCGCCAGCAGCCCCCTCCCTGTTCCTAGCGGGGCGAACACCGGGGAGCTGTTTTTT
NA	NA	TRBV11-2	TRBJ2-1	CASSFTGNNEQFF	TGTGCCAGCAGCTTCACGGGGAACAATGAGCAGTTCTTC
NA	TRBD2	TRBV4-3	TRBJ2-4	CASSRTGGLGKNIQYF	TGCGCCAGCAGCCGGACGGGAGGATTAGGCAAAAACATTCAGTACTTC
NA	NA	TRBV28	TRBJ2-1	CASSLDTSEYYNEQFF	TGTGCCAGCAGTTTGGATACCTCGGAGTACTACAATGAGCAGTTCTTC
NA	NA	TRBV9	TRBJ2-2	CASSVALGLTNTGELFF	TGTGCCAGCAGCGTAGCTCTTGGGCTAACGAACACCGGGGAGCTGTTTTTT
NA	NA	TRBV4-3	TRBJ2-7	CASSQDEGRFYEQYF	TGCGCCAGCAGCCAAGATGAGGGAAGGTTCTACGAGCAGTACTTC
NA	TRBD2	TRBV4-2	TRBJ2-5	CASSPTSGLAGQETQYF	TGTGCCAGCAGCCCAACCTCGGGACTAGCGGGACAAGAGACCCAGTACTTC
once	TRBD2	TRBV27	TRBJ2-1	CASSSQLAKSYNEQFF	TGTGCCAGCAGCTCGCAACTAGCGAAGTCCTACAATGAGCAGTTCTTC
once	NA	TRBV28	TRBJ1-2	CATTDTSFYGYTF	TGTGCCACCACAGACACTTCCTTCTATGGCTACACCTTC
NA	TRBD2	TRBV7-9	TRBJ2-1	CASSLIASGFSGDEQFF	TGTGCCAGCAGCTTAATAGCTAGCGGGTTCTCCGGGGATGAGCAGTTCTTC
once	NA	TRBV5-1	TRBJ1-1	CASRVVGKGDTEAFF	TGCGCCAGCAGGGTTGTCGGGAAGGGCGACACTGAAGCTTTCTTT
NA	TRBD1	TRBV29-1	TRBJ2-1	CSVERQGSYNEQFF	TGCAGCGTTGAGAGACAGGGTTCCTACAATGAGCAGTTCTTC
NA	NA	TRBV7-9	TRBJ2-5	CAGRHQGVGETQYF	TGTGCCGGGCGCCATCAAGGGGTCGGAGAGACCCAGTACTTC
NA	TRBD2	TRBV9	TRBJ2-1	CASSVAPSRLANEQFF	TGTGCCAGCAGCGTAGCTCCCTCCAGACTAGCCAATGAGCAGTTCTTC
NA	NA	TRBV5-1	TRBJ1-1	CASSPYRNTEAFF	TGCGCCAGCAGCCCTTACAGGAACACTGAAGCTTTCTTT
NA	NA	TRBV27	TRBJ2-3	CASSLSVDSTDTQYF	TGTGCCAGCAGTTTATCTGTGGATAGCACAGATACGCAGTATTTT
NA	NA	TRBV5-1	TRBJ2-6	CASSLDRIGAGANVLTF	TGCGCCAGCAGCTTGGATCGGATCGGAGCTGGGGCCAACGTCCTGACTTTC
NA	NA	TRBV7-8	TRBJ2-7	CASSPTGGNYEQYF	TGTGCCAGCAGCCCGACCGGGGGAAACTACGAGCAGTACTTC
NA	NA	TRBV2	TRBJ2-2	CASEGVANTGELFF	TGTGCCAGCGAGGGGGTGGCGAACACCGGGGAGCTGTTTTTT
NA	TRBD2	TRBV27	TRBJ2-1	CASSTGTSGTKEQFF	TGTGCCAGCAGTACCGGGACTAGCGGGACCAAGGAGCAGTTCTTC
NA	TRBD2	TRBV5-1	TRBJ2-1	CASSLGLAETSYNEQFF	TGCGCCAGCAGCTTGGGACTAGCGGAAACCTCCTACAATGAGCAGTTCTTC
NA	NA	TRBV10-1	TRBJ2-2	CASSESKAGELFF	TGCGCCAGCAGTGAGTCGAAGGCCGGGGAGCTGTTTTTT
NA	NA	TRBV9	TRBJ1-1	CASSALNTEAFF	TGTGCCAGCAGCGCATTGAACACTGAAGCTTTCTTT
NA	NA	TRBV7-9	TRBJ1-2	CASSLATGHGYTF	TGTGCCAGCAGCTTAGCCACAGGGCATGGCTACACCTTC
NA	TRBD2	TRBV5-1	TRBJ2-1	CASSYPSGRWNEQFF	TGCGCCAGCAGCTATCCTAGCGGGAGGTGGAATGAGCAGTTCTTC
NA	NA	TRBV28	TRBJ2-7	CASSLEWRDSYEQYF	TGTGCCAGCAGTTTGGAGTGGCGGGATTCCTACGAGCAGTACTTC
NA	NA	TRBV20-1	TRBJ2-1	CSHTLEGEQFF	TGCAGCCACACTTTGGAGGGGGAGCAGTTCTTC
NA	TRBD2	TRBV7-6	TRBJ2-1	CASSSLADSYNEQFF	TGTGCCAGCAGCTCGCTAGCGGACTCCTACAATGAGCAGTTCTTC
NA	NA	TRBV19	TRBJ2-7	CASSTPGGQYF	TGTGCCAGTAGTACCCCCGGTGGGCAGTACTTC
NA	NA	TRBV7-8	TRBJ2-5	CASSPAPQYF	TGTGCCAGCAGCCCTGCACCTCAGTACTTC